The 18 T cell receptor beta chains below come from one sample, sequenced in a study of blood T cell repertoires in COVID-19. Sequencing used immunoSEQ multiplex PCR; TCRdb keeps in-frame clones, though not all of them. The sample consists of 200,000 to 250,000 clones, approximately 89% of them appearing once. Sequenced sample: peripheral blood. All receptors come from a young woman with COVID-19, enrolled during active disease.

The chain combines TRBV28 with TRBJ2-4; the D gene is possibly TRBD1 (6 bases). CDR3 length equals 15 residues. V was clipped by 8 bases and J by 9 bases, with 23 bases between them. Germline assignment: CDR1 MDHEN and CDR2 SYDVKM. For the CDR3, the DNA is TGTGCCAGCGGGGCCACTCAGGGGTTTGGTGCCATTCAGTACTTC. Its translation: CASGATQGFGAIQYF.

CDR3 protein: CASSSETSGGNEQFF. The CDR3 DNA reads as TGTGCCAGCAGCTCGGAGACTAGCGGGGGGAATGAGCAGTTCTTC. V usage is TRBV7-9 and J usage is TRBJ2-1, with 13 bases lining up with TRBD2. The CDR3 contains 15 residues. Trimming at V came to 4 bases and at J to 7 bases, leaving 4 bases not matched to a gene. Per germline, CDR1 SEHNR and CDR2 FQNEAQ (reference sequence). The whole variable domain, remainder taken from reference TRBV7-9 and TRBJ2-1, is DTGVSQNPRHKITKRGQNVTFRCDPISEHNRLYWYRQTLGQGPEFLTYFQNEAQLEKSRLLSDRFSAERPKGSFSTLEIQRTEQGDSAMYLCASSSETSGGNEQFFGPGTRLTVL.

The chain joins TRBV6-6 to TRBJ1-5; TRBD1 might be the D (6 bases). Germline assignment: CDR1 MNHNY and CDR2 SVGAGI (reference sequence). V dropped 8 bases and J dropped 6 bases, with 17 bases sitting between them. The CDR3 length is 14 residues. The CDR3 DNA is TGTGCCAGCGTCCAGGGGACATTGAGTCAGCCCCAGCATTTT. Translating it yields CASVQGTLSQPQHF.

The chain carries TRBV5-4 and TRBJ2-3, with a tentative D call TRBD2 (5 bases). From germline, CDR1 is SGHNT and CDR2 YYREEE (reference sequence). V was clipped by 5 bases and J by 4 bases, with 11 bases between them. This CDR3 has 13 amino acids. For the CDR3, the DNA is TGTGCCAGCAGGAGGGATTGGGCAGATACGCAGTATTTT. Amino acids: CASRRDWADTQYF.

V gene TRBV24-1 combines with J gene TRBJ2-2; maybe TRBD2 (5 bases). This CDR3 has 16 residues. Trimming cost V 7 bases and J 2 bases, with 16 bases left between them. Germline V CDR1 and CDR2: KGHDR, SFDVKD. The CDR3 DNA sequence: TGTGCCACCAGATCCACGGGGTCGGGAAACACCGGGGAGCTGTTTTTT. Amino acid sequence: CATRSTGSGNTGELFF.

J is TRBJ1-2 and V is TRBV7-2; 9 bases line up with TRBD1. The germline CDR1 and CDR2 sequences are SGHTA and FQGNSA. V was clipped by 4 bases and J by 4 bases; unmatched bases: 16. The CDR3 covers 18 residues. The CDR3 coding sequence is TGTGCCAGCAGCTCACCGCCGGGACAGGGTTTTGTTGTCTATGGCTACACCTTC. This sequence encodes CASSSPPGQGFVVYGYTF.

The gene calls are TRBV10-2 and TRBJ2-7; the D is unclear. This CDR3 region has 15 residues. CDR1 and CDR2 (germline): WSHSY, SAAADI. Trimming cost V 3 bases and J 0 bases, with 12 bases left between them. CDR3 residues: CASSDPHGGSYEQYV. The CDR3 DNA is TGCGCCAGCAGTGACCCTCACGGTGGCTCCTACGAGCAGTACGTC.

This clone was detected only once. The chain links TRBV27 to TRBJ2-3; possible D gene TRBD2, 7 bases. V shed 3 bases and J shed 4 bases, with 14 bases lying between them. The germline V gene encodes CDR1 MNHEY and CDR2 SMNVEV (reference sequence). There are 15 residues in the CDR3. CDR3 sequence: CASSFVRGAADTQYF. The DNA of the CDR3 is TGTGCCAGCAGTTTTGTCCGGGGGGCCGCAGATACGCAGTATTTT.

The J gene is TRBJ2-2, the V gene TRBV29-1; the D gene is possibly TRBD1 (6 bases). V was pared by 6 bases and J by 7 bases, with 18 bases between. This CDR3 has 14 amino acids. Germline V lookup: CDR1 SQVTM, CDR2 ANQGSEA. The CDR3 loop is CSVALQGLGGELFF. CDR3 sequence (DNA): TGCAGCGTGGCTTTACAGGGTCTCGGCGGGGAGCTGTTTTTT.

This chain connects TRBV27 to TRBJ1-5; TRBD1 matches at 7 bases. This CDR3 spans 18 amino acids. The J segment lost 6 bases and the V segment lost 5 bases, leaving 19 bases of the junction unmatched. CDR1 is MNHEY, CDR2 SMNVEV, per germline (reference sequence). The CDR3 region is CASSPRLRQGGLVQPQHF. The CDR3 DNA follows: TGTGCCAGCAGTCCCCGCCTCCGACAGGGCGGGTTGGTTCAGCCCCAGCATTTT.

The gene calls are TRBV30 and TRBJ2-3, with TRBD1 matching over 11 bases. Unmatched junction bases numbered 7, after V lost 1 base and J lost 1 base. The CDR3 has 17 amino acids. Per the germline V gene, CDR1 is GTSNPN and CDR2 is SVGIG (reference sequence). The CDR3 sequence: CAWSGGQGVGGTDTQYF. CDR3 nucleotides: TGTGCCTGGAGTGGGGGACAGGGGGTAGGGGGCACAGATACGCAGTATTTT.

The V gene is TRBV5-4, the J gene TRBJ2-1; 11 bases agree with TRBD2. The CDR3 extends over 16 amino acids. V shed 4 bases and J 4 bases; nucleotides not matched to a gene: 7. Germline V gene data show CDR1 as SGHNT and CDR2 as YYREEE (reference sequence). The CDR3 region has the DNA TGTGCCAGCAGCCCAATGACTAGCGGGGCTTACAATGAGCAGTTCTTC. This sequence encodes CASSPMTSGAYNEQFF.

The rearrangement joins TRBV4-1 to TRBJ2-3, with 13 positions matching TRBD2. This CDR3 comprises 16 residues. The germline V gene encodes CDR1 MGHRA and CDR2 YSYEKL. Unmatched junction bases numbered 3, after V lost 3 bases and J lost 3 bases. CDR3 DNA sequence: TGCGCCAGCAGCCAGGGACTAGCGGGGAATACAGATACGCAGTATTTT. Amino acid sequence: CASSQGLAGNTDTQYF.

V gene TRBV6-1 combines with J gene TRBJ1-5; no firm D call. The CDR3 runs to 13 residues. V lost 2 bases, J lost 4 bases, and 6 bases lay in between. Germline CDR1 MNHNS, CDR2 SASEGT. The CDR3 region is CASSESRNQPQHF. The CDR3 DNA reads as TGTGCCAGCAGTGAATCCAGGAATCAGCCCCAGCATTTT.

This chain uses TRBV5-1 with TRBJ1-2; 9 nucleotides align to TRBD1. The CDR3 contains 13 residues. Germline CDR1 SGHRS, CDR2 YFSETQ. The trim removed 4 bases at V and 6 bases at J, leaving 4 bases unmatched. The CDR3 is CASSGDRGDGYTF. The CDR3 bases are TGCGCCAGCAGCGGAGACAGGGGGGATGGCTACACCTTC. Supplemented by reference TRBV5-1 and TRBJ1-2, the full variable domain reads KAGVTQTPRYLIKTRGQQVTLSCSPISGHRSVSWYQQTPGQGLQFLFEYFSETQRNKGNFPGRFSGRQFSNSRSEMNVSTLELGDSALYLCASSGDRGDGYTFGSGTRLTVV.

J is TRBJ2-7 and V is TRBV19; TRBD1 aligns across 8 bases. Germline lookup yields CDR1 LNHDA and CDR2 SQIVND (reference sequence). This CDR3 comprises 18 residues. With V trimmed by 1 base and J by 2 bases, 13 bases remained unmatched. In DNA form, the CDR3 reads TGTGCCAGTAGTATAGCCGGGACAGGTGGGTGGAGAACCTACGAGCAGTACTTC. Translated, it gives CASSIAGTGGWRTYEQYF.

The genes are TRBV18 and TRBJ1-2; 9 bases map to TRBD1. J gave up 7 bases and V 0 bases, and 6 bases lay outside the gene matches. Germline CDR1 reads KGHSH; CDR2 reads LQKENI. This CDR3 region has 15 residues. CDR3 DNA sequence: TGTGCCAGCTCACCACCCTCCGGGGACAGGGCTGGCTACACCTTC. Its protein is CASSPPSGDRAGYTF.

The chain recombines TRBV15 with TRBJ1-5, with 8 bases matching TRBD1. Trimming removed 1 base from V and 6 bases from J; junction bases left unmatched: 8. The CDR3 length is 16 residues. CDR1 and CDR2 from the germline V gene are LNHNV and YYDKDF (reference sequence). Written as DNA, the CDR3 is TGTGCCACCAGCAGAGGTGACAGGGGAGGTGGTCAGCCCCAGCATTTT. It specifies CATSRGDRGGGQPQHF.